This T cell receptor beta chain was documented in a study of T cell responses to AZD1222 COVID-19 vaccine. Findings and caveats of the study: A mostly white British donor set with more females was recruited, and clonal diversity was possibly underestimated.

Generated by immunoSEQ multiplex PCR, the TCRdb table keeps only in-frame clones and is missing some. Of 79,000 or so clones in the sample, 70% to 80% were seen once. The CDR3 covers 15 residues. V was cut by 5 bases and J by 0 bases, with 10 bases left in between. Germline CDR1 and CDR2: SEHNR and FQNEAQ (reference sequence). Of note for this clone: Its cognate antigen is unknown.

The gene calls are TRBV7-9 and TRBJ2-2; D gene unclear. The input for sequencing was peripheral blood, taken 28 days after the second dose of the MenACWY control vaccine. The sequence derives from an adult who received the MenACWY meningococcal vaccine as a control. In nucleotides, the CDR3 is TGTGCCAGCAGCCCAAGGGTTGCGAACACCGGGGAGCTGTTTTTT. Translated: CASSPRVANTGELFF.